Reported below is one T cell receptor (beta chain). The CDR3 length is 13 residues. Germline V CDR1 and CDR2: SEHNR, FQNEAQ (reference sequence). V shed 9 bases and J shed 2 bases, with 11 bases lying between them. Brentuximab vedotin exposure varied, and every patient relapsed after autologous stem cell transplantation. TCRdb's table, derived via immunoSEQ multiplex PCR, lists solely in-frame clones and lacks some. The profile covers fewer than 55,000 clones, with roughly 86% appearing a single time and about a tenth taken by the ten largest. The record originates from a study of PD-1 blockade in classical Hodgkin lymphoma.

The chain is built from TRBV7-9 and TRBJ1-5; no clear D gene. This material consisted of peripheral blood mononuclear cells (PBMCs), taken at baseline. This receptor was obtained from a human donor with classical Hodgkin lymphoma. CDR3 sequence reads: CASGPPGNQPQHF. Here the CDR3 DNA reads TGTGCCAGTGGACCCCCGGGCAATCAGCCCCAGCATTTT.